These T cell receptor beta chains were read from a single sample in a study of T cells in localized non-small cell lung cancer. Using immunoSEQ multiplex PCR, the repertoire was profiled, and TCRdb retains in-frame clones only, with some absent. The sample carries roughly 48,000 clones, around 77% recorded once. The sequencing used peripheral blood, collected before any cancer treatment. Source of these receptors: a man aged 40-75 years with stage I squamous cell lung carcinoma. Each CDR3 is given without its conserved first and last residue. A D gene is named only where the DNA matches it firmly. Clone sizes are given selectively: once, few, many, or a class where the clone is expanded.

j_call clone_size v_call d_call cdr3_aa
TRBJ1-1 - TRBV20-1 - SARDNTEAF
TRBJ2-3 - TRBV27 - ASSYRLVDTQY
TRBJ2-5 once TRBV7-2 - ASSPERKTQY
TRBJ1-5 - TRBV5-1 - ASSLAGTSNQPQH
TRBJ1-5 - TRBV30 - AWSGVSNQPQH
TRBJ2-3 - TRBV5-1 TRBD2 ASSHTSGSTDTQY
TRBJ2-2 - TRBV5-6 - ASSLPGAGTGELF
TRBJ1-5 - TRBV14 - ASSQRGQGSGQPQH
TRBJ1-3 - TRBV5-1 - ASSDRTSGFGNTIY
TRBJ2-7 - TRBV11-3 - ASSFYGGHEQY
TRBJ2-7 - TRBV20-1 - SVGSYEQY
TRBJ2-7 - TRBV30 - AWKHRLLYEQY
TRBJ1-6 once TRBV4-1 - ASSLDGRNSPLH
TRBJ2-1 - TRBV4-1 - ASSPQGGENEQF
TRBJ2-5 - TRBV30 - AGNLGSGETQY
TRBJ1-2 - TRBV7-3 - ASKNSGVYGYT
TRBJ2-7 - TRBV2 - ASSGGPYEQY
TRBJ1-1 few TRBV11-1 - ASSPFEVAEAF